Presented here are 10 T cell receptor beta chains from one specimen sequenced in a study of regulatory T cells in long-lasting Graves disease. Indicated time point: newly diagnosed GD, antithyroid drugs for less than 3 months. From RNA extracted from PBMCs, the TCR library was made. Combining iRepertoire HTBI primers with Arm-PCR of CDR3 regions, the authors built TCR beta libraries. TCRdb ran MiXCR on the multiplex PCR reads and lists one entry per CDR3 protein. The sample holds hundreds of thousands of distinct CDR3 sequences, around 15% seen once. This sample also belongs to another study, concerning T cells in Graves' hyperthyroidism and ophthalmopathy.

This specimen consisted of peripheral blood mononuclear cells (PBMCs), obtained at new diagnosis, from a patient treated with antithyroid drugs. The receptors originated from a woman aged 35 to 60 with Graves disease.

This chain links TRBV6-1 with TRBJ2-2; D remains unclear. The ends were cut back, 6 bases at V and 7 bases at J, with 9 bases in the middle. In germline, CDR1 is MNHNS, CDR2 SASEGT. CDR3 length equals 12 residues. CDR3 coding DNA: TGTGCCAGCAGCAAAGAAGGCGGGGAGCTGTTTTTT. It translates to CASSKEGGELFF.

Comments on this clonotype: A much larger clone lies one base from this, so it may be a read error. The conserved phenylalanine or tryptophan normally closing the CDR3 is absent here, so this likely arose from a read error. V usage is TRBV28 and J usage is TRBJ1-1; the match to TRBD1 covers 7 bases. There are 16 residues in the CDR3. J gave up 0 bases and V 4 bases, and 8 bases lay outside the gene matches. From germline, CDR1 is MDHEN and CDR2 SYDVKM. CDR3 amino acids: CASSSPRDSLNTEAFL. CDR3 DNA sequence: TGTGCCAGCAGTTCCCCCCGGGACAGCTTGAACACTGAAGCTTTCCTT.

This clonotype was counted many times. The chain uses TRBV12-3 or TRBV12-4 and TRBJ1-1; D possibly corresponds to TRBD1 (6 bases). The CDR3 covers 14 residues. V lost 6 bases to trimming and J lost 4 bases, with 15 bases between them. This chain's CDR3 is CASSYRERTTEAFF. In DNA form, the CDR3 reads TGTGCCAGCAGCTACAGGGAGAGGACCACTGAAGCTTTCTTT.

The V and J genes are TRBV29-1 and TRBJ2-7; TRBD1 matches at 8 bases. The germline V gene has CDR1 SQVTM and CDR2 ANQGSEA. V was pared by 3 bases and J by 1 base, with 5 bases of the junction left unmatched. The CDR3 runs to 14 residues. The CDR3 DNA reads as TGCAGCGTTGAGGGACAGGAACCTTCCTACGAGCAGTACTTC. Its translation is CSVEGQEPSYEQYF.

The rearrangement uses TRBV20-1 and TRBJ1-3, with 10 bases matching TRBD1. The CDR3 runs to 19 residues. Germline CDR1 is DFQATT and CDR2 is SNEGSKA (reference sequence). After removal of 5 bases from V and 0 bases from J, the junction contained 16 bases not matched to a gene. CDR3 nucleotide sequence: TGCAGTGCTCAGCCCCCGGGACAGGGGTTCCCATACTCTGGAAACACCATATATTTT. Protein sequence: CSAQPPGQGFPYSGNTIYF.

V gene TRBV11-2 combines with J gene TRBJ2-2; D is ambiguous. Germline CDR1 SGHAT, CDR2 FQNNGV. This CDR3 is built from 13 residues. The V end lost 5 bases, the J end lost 8 bases, and 12 bases lay between the germline ends. The CDR3 nucleotides read TGTGCCAGCAGCCGACTCCCTGAGGGGGAGCTGTTTTTT. It is translated as CASSRLPEGELFF.

The table lists this clonotype with many counts. Germline and junction disagree at one end, which may indicate a read error. The CDR3: CASILRRRARITGELFF. In nucleotides, the CDR3 is TGTGCCAGCATTTTACGGCGGCGGGCCAGAATAACCGGGGAGCTGTTTTTT. This chain joins TRBV12-3 or TRBV12-4 and TRBJ2-2; weak D call: TRBD2 (5 bases). This CDR3 has 17 amino acids.

This clonotype was detected only a few times. The chain uses TRBV6-1 and TRBJ2-2; TRBD1 matches 9 bases. The germline V gene has CDR1 MNHNS and CDR2 SASEGT. The CDR3 covers 15 residues. With 7 bases clipped from V and 4 bases from J, the junction kept 7 bases outside the gene matches. CDR3 sequence (DNA): TGTGCCAGCATCTCAGGGACAGGGACCACCGGGGAGCTGTTTTTT. It specifies CASISGTGTTGELFF.

In its sample, this clonotype was seen a few times. The V gene is TRBV6-4, the J gene TRBJ2-3; either TRBD1 or TRBD2 may fit D (6 bases each). V gave up 3 bases and J gave up 6 bases, with 13 bases separating them. The CDR3 is 14 residues long. Germline CDR1 reads MRHNA; CDR2 reads SNTAGT. This chain's CDR3 is CASSDSGEADTQYF. The CDR3 nucleotides are TGTGCCAGCAGTGATTCAGGGGAGGCGGATACGCAGTATTTT.

This clonotype came up many times. This chain links TRBV12-3 or TRBV12-4 with TRBJ1-1; D is unresolved. The CDR3 spans 13 residues. The V gene lost 6 bases and the J gene lost 1 base, with 9 bases spanning the gap. In DNA form, the CDR3 reads TGTGCCAGCAGGGGCCTCACGAACACTGAAGCTTTCTTT. Translated, it gives CASRGLTNTEAFF.